The present entry profiles one TCR beta chain with its context. Per germline, CDR1 DFQATT and CDR2 SNEGSKA (reference sequence). Trimming left V 8 bases short and J 3 bases short, with 16 bases between. The CDR3 covers 13 residues. A J-beta primer mix and a sample-barcoded 5' primer were used in a second PCR of about 7 to 12 cycles. One entry per CDR3 protein, called by TCRdb with MiXCR from the 5' RACE reads. The repertoire holds 1.8 million or so distinct CDR3 sequences, with 30% to 40% as singletons. This sample is drawn from a study of blood T cells in healthy people across ages. This receptor was obtained from a human donor in good health. Sample: blood. The genes are TRBV20-1 and TRBJ2-5, with D possibly being TRBD1 (6 bases). As DNA, the CDR3 is TGCAGTCCGGATAATACAGGGAAAGAGACCCAGTACTTC. Its translation is CSPDNTGKETQYF.